This TCR beta chain was identified during a study of blood T cell repertoires in COVID-19. Generated by immunoSEQ multiplex PCR, the TCRdb table keeps only in-frame clones and is missing some. The sample holds fewer than 350,000 clones, 88% seen once. In germline, CDR1 is LNHDA, CDR2 SQIVND (reference sequence). CDR3 size: 17 residues. The V gene end was trimmed by 1 base and the J gene end by 6 bases; junction bases not matched to a gene: 12. V is TRBV19 and J is TRBJ1-5, with 7 bases matching TRBD1. The source material was peripheral blood. The source of this sequence is a man aged 18 to 29 with active or convalescent COVID-19. The CDR3 spells CASSIVSGGRPGQPQHF. The DNA of the CDR3 is TGTGCCAGTAGTATAGTATCAGGGGGAAGGCCAGGTCAGCCCCAGCATTTT.